This TCR beta chain came from a study of blood T cell repertoires in COVID-19 (dated by TCRdb to the early 2020s). With respect to the entire study: The collaborator samples originated in the United States, Italy and Spain and spanned the acute and convalescent phases of COVID-19. The repertoires were made available in a free public database intended to serve as a resource for research on the immune response to SARS-CoV-2. The samples were drawn from the first 160 participants of the ongoing ImmuneRACE study and from some 1,300 subjects provided by 6 global collaborators. Subjects who had been exposed to COVID-19, were actively infected with it, or had recovered from it provided the deeply sampled blood TCRbeta repertoires that made up the dataset. The material from the prospective study consisted of cDNA or gDNA derived from T cells, B-cell-depleted T cells, or PBMCs. Where available, HLA class I and class II types were taken from metadata supplied by the sample provider and were not determined by assay-based typing. A de-identified subject ID, COVID-19 status, age in years and sex were almost always included in the sample metadata.

With respect to this clone: Its binding antigen is unknown. Base qualities are not at hand, and no much larger clone is one base apart.

TCRbeta CDR3 regions were amplified from genomic DNA by means of the immunoSEQ Assay, a bias-controlled multiplex PCR. The original methods were these. Nucleated cell counts per sample were estimated from amplification of reference gene primers within the assay. To quantify the absolute abundance of each unique TCRbeta CDR3 rearrangement, sequence reads were collapsed and filtered. For each sample, productive Simpson clonality was calculated as the square root of Simpson's diversity index across productive rearrangements. TCRdb carries this immuneACCESS record with in-frame sequences only. Its versions omit some clonotypes, under half of them owing to an unresolved V gene in the studies checked, with the rest unexplained. V and J calls and clone size are given by that table; D and trimming were obtained from the DNA. For this sample there are over 120,000 clones; roughly nine tenths appear just once. The ten largest make up around 1.6% of the sample.

Collaborating institutions collected whole blood in K2EDTA tubes following their own protocols. Collaborator samples were shipped for TCRbeta analysis as frozen whole blood, isolated PBMCs, or DNA extracted from either sample type. Trimming leaves V shorter by 7 bases and J shorter by 3 bases, with the junction holding 11 bases beyond the gene matches. CDR1 MNHEY and CDR2 SVGAGI were looked up in the germline V gene. Taken from cysteine to phenylalanine, the CDR3 has 15 residues. The CDR3 DNA has 45 bases and is translated from base 1. General conclusions and limits of the study: The quantity of clinical and demographic metadata differed by source and by participant and was supplied without curation.

Sequenced input: peripheral blood. This receptor was identified in a human donor in a cohort sampled during active COVID-19. The rearranged segments are TRBV6-5 and TRBJ1-2; 7 central nucleotides agree with TRBD1. The sequenced DNA is TGTGCCAGCATGAAAGACAGGGTTGTCGACTATGGCTACACCTTC. This encodes CASMKDRVVDYGYTF.